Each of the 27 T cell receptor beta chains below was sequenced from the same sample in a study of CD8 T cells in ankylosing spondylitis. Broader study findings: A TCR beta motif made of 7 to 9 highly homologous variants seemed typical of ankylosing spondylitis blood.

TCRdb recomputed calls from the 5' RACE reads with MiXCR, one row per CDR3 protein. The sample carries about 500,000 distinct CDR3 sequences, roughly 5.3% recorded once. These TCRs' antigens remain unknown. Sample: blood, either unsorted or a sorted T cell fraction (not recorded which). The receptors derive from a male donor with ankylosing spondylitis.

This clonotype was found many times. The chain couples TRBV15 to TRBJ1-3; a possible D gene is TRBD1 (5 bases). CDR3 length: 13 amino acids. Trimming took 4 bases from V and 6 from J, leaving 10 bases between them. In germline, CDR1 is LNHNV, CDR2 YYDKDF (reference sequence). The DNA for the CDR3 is TGTGCCACCAGCACAGGGCCGGAAAACACCATATATTTT. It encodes CATSTGPENTIYF.

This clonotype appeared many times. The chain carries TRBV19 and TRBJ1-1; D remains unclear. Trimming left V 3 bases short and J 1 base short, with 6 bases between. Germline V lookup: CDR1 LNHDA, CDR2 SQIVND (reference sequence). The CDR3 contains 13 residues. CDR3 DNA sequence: TGTGCCAGTAGTATTCAGCCGAACACTGAAGCTTTCTTT. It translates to CASSIQPNTEAFF.

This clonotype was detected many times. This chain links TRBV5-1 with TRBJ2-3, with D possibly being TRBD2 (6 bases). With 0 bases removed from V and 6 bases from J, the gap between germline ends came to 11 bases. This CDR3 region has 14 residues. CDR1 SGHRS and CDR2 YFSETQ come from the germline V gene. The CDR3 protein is CASSLDGGGDTQYF. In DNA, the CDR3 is TGCGCCAGCAGCTTGGACGGGGGAGGTGATACGCAGTATTTT.

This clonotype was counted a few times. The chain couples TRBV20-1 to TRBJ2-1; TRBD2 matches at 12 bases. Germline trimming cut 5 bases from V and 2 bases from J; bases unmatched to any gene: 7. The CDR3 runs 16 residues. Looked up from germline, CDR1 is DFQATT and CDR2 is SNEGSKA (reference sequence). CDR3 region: CSARTSGRPTYNEQFF. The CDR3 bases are TGCAGTGCTCGTACTAGCGGGAGGCCAACCTACAATGAGCAGTTCTTC.

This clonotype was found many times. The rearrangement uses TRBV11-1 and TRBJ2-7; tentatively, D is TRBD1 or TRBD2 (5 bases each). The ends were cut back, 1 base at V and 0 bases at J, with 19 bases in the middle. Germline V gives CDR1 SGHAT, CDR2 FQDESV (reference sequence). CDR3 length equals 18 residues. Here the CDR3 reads CASSLGVSGTESSYEQYF. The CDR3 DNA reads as TGTGCCAGCAGCTTAGGGGTTTCGGGGACGGAGAGCTCCTACGAGCAGTACTTC.

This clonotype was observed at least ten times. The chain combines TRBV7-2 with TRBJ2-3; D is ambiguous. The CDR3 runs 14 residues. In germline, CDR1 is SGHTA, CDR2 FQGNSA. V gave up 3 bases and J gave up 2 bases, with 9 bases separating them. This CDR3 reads CASSLDGHTDTQYF. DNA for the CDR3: TGTGCCAGCAGCTTGGACGGGCACACAGATACGCAGTATTTT.

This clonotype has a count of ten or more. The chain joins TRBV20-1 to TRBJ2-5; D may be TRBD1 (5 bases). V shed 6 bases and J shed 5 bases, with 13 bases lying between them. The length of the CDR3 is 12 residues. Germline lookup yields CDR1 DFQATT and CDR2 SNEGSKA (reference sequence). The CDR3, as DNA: TGCAGTGCCAGGGATGTGGGGGAGACCCAGTACTTC. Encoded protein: CSARDVGETQYF.

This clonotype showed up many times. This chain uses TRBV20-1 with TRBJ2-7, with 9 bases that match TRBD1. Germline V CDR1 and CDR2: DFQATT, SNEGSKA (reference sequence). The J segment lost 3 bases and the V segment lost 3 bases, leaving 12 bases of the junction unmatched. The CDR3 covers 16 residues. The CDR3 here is CSASISPGTGLYEQYF. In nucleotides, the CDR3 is TGCAGTGCTAGTATTAGCCCCGGGACAGGGCTCTACGAGCAGTACTTC.

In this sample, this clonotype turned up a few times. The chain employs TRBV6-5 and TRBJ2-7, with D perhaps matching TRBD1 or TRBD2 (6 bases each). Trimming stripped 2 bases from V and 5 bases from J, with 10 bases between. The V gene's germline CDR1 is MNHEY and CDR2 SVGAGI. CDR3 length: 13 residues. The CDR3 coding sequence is TGTGCCAGCAGTTACAGGGGGGTCAACGAGCAGTACTTC. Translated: CASSYRGVNEQYF.

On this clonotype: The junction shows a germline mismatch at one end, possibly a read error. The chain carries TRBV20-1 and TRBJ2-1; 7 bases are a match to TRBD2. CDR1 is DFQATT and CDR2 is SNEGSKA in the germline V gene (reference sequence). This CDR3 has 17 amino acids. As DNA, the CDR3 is TGCTGTGCTAGAGATTCGGAGCGGGATCATCCCCACAATGAGCAGTTCTTC. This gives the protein CCARDSERDHPHNEQFF.

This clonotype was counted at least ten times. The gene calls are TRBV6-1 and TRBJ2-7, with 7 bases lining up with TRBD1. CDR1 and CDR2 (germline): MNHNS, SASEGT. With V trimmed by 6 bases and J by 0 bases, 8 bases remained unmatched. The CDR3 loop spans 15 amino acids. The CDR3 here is CASSPDRARSYEQYF. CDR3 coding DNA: TGTGCCAGCAGCCCCGACAGGGCTCGCTCCTACGAGCAGTACTTC.

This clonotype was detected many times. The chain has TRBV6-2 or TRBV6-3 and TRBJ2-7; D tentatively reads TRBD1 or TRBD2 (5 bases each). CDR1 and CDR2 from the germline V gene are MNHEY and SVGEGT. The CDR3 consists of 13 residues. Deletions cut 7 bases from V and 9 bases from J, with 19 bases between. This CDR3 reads CASTNPGALPQYF. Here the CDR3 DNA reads TGTGCCAGCACCAATCCCGGGGCCCTCCCGCAGTACTTC.

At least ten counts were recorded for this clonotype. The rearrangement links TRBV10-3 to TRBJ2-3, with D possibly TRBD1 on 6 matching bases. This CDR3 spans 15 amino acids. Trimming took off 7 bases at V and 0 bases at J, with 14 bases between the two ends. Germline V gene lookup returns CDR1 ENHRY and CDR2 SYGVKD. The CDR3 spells CAIKRTATSTDTQYF. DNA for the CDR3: TGTGCCATCAAAAGGACAGCAACTAGCACAGATACGCAGTATTTT.

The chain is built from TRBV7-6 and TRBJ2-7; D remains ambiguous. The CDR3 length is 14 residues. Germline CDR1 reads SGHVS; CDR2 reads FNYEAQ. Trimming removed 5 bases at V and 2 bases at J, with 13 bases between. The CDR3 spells CASSGAYGPYEQYF. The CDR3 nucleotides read TGTGCCAGCAGCGGAGCCTACGGGCCCTACGAGCAGTACTTC.

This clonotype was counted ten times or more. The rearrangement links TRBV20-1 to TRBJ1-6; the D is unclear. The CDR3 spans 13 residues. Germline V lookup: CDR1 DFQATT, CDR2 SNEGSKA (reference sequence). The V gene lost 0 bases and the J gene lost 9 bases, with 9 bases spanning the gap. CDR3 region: CSARDPGRSPLHF. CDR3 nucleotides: TGCAGTGCTAGAGATCCAGGACGTTCACCCCTCCACTTT.

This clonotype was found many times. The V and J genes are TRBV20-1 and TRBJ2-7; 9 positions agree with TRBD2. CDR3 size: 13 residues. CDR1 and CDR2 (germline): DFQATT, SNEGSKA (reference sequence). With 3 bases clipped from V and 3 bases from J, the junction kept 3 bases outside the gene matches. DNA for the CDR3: TGCAGTGCTAGTGCTAGCGGGAACTACGAGCAGTACTTC. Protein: CSASASGNYEQYF.

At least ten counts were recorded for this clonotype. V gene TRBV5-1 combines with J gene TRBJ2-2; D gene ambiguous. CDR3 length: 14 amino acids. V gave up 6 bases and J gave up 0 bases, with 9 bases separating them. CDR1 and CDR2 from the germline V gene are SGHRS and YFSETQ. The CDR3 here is CASTPGANTGELFF. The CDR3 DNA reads TGCGCCAGCACCCCGGGCGCGAACACCGGGGAGCTGTTTTTT.

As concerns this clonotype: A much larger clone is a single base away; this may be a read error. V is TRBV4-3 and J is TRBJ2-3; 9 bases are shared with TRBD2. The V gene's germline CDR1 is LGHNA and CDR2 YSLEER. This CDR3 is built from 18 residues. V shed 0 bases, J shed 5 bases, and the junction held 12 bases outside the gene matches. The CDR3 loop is CASSQDWLAGVRGDTQYF. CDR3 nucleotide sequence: TGCGCCAGCAGCCAAGATTGGTTAGCGGGGGTCCGAGGAGATACGCAGTATTTT.

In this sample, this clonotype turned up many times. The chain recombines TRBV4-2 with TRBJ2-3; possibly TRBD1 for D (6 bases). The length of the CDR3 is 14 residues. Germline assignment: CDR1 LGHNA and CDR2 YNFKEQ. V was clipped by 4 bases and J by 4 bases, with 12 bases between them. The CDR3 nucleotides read TGTGCCAGCAGCCCAGGGACAATGGCAGATACGCAGTATTTT. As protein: CASSPGTMADTQYF.

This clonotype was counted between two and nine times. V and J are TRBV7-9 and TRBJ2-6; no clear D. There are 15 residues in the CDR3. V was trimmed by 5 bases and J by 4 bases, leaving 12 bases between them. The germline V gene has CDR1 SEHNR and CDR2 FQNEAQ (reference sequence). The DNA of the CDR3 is TGTGCCAGCAGCCGTACCCCTTGGGGGGCCAACGTCCTGACTTTC. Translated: CASSRTPWGANVLTF.

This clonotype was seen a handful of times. DNA of the CDR3: TGTGCCAGCAGCCATACGGCGCAGGTACCCTACGAGCAGTACTTC. This sequence encodes CASSHTAQVPYEQYF. This chain uses TRBV6-1 with TRBJ2-7; no reliable D call. Trimming cost V 6 bases and J 2 bases, with 17 bases left between them. Germline lookup yields CDR1 MNHNS and CDR2 SASEGT. The CDR3 totals 15 residues.

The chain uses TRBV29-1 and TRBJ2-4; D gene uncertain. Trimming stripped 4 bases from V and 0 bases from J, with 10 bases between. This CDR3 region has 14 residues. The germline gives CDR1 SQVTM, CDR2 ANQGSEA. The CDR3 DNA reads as TGCAGCGTTGGGTTAGTGGGAGCCAAAAACATTCAGTACTTC. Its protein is CSVGLVGAKNIQYF. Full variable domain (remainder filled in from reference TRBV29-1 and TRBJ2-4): SAVISQKPSRDICQRGTSLTIQCQVDSQVTMMFWYRQQPGQSLTLIATANQGSEATYESGFVIDKFPISRPNLTFSTLTVSNMSPEDSSIYLCSVGLVGAKNIQYFGAGTRLSVL.

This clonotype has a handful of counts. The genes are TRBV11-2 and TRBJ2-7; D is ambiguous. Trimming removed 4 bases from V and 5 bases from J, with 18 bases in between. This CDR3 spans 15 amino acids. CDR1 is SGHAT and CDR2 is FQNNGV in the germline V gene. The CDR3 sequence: CASSSLAVTWDEQYF. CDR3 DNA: TGTGCCAGCAGCTCCCTGGCAGTGACTTGGGACGAGCAGTACTTC.

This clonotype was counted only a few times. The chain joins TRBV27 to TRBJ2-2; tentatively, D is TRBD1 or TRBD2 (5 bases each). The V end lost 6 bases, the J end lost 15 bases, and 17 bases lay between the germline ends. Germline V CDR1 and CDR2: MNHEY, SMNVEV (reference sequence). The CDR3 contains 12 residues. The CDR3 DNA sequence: TGTGCCAGCAGGACCGGGACCCTAAGCTTGTTTTTT. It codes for CASRTGTLSLFF.

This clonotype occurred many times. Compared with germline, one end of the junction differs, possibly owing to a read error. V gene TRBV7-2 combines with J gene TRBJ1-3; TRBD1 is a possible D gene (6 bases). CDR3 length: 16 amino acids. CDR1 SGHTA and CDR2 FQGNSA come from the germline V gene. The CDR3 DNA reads TGTGCCAGCCCGACCCTGCTGGACAGCTCTGAAAACACCATATATTTT. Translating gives CASPTLLDSSENTIYF. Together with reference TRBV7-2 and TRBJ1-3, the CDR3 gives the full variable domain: GAGVSQSPSNKVTEKGKDVELRCDPISGHTALYWYRQSLGQGLEFLIYFQGNSAPDKSGLPSDRFSAERTGGSVSTLTIQRTQQEDSAVYLCASPTLLDSSENTIYFGEGSWLTVV.

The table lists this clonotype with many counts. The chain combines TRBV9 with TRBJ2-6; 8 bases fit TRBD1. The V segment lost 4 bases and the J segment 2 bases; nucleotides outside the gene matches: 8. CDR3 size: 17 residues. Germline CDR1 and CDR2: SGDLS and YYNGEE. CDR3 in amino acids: CASSTGQGKTGANVLTF. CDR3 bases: TGTGCCAGCAGCACCGGACAGGGAAAAACTGGGGCCAACGTCCTGACTTTC.

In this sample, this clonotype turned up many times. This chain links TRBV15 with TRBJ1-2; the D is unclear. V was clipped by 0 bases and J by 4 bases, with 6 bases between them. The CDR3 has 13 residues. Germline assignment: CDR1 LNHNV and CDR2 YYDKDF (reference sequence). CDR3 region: CATSRDSSYGYTF. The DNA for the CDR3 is TGTGCCACCAGCAGAGACTCCTCCTATGGCTACACCTTC.